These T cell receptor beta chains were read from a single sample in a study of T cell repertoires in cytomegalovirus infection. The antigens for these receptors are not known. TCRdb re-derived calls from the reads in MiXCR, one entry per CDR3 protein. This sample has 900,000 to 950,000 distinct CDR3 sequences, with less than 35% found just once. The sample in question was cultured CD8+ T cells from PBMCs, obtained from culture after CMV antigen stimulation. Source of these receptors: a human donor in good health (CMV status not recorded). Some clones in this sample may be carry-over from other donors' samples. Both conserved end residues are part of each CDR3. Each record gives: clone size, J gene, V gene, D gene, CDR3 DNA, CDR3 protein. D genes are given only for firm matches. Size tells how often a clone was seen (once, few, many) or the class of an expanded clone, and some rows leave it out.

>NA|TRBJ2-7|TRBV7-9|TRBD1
TGTGCCAGCAGCGGGACGAGACAGGGGAGGCTCCAGCAGTACTTC
CASSGTRQGRLQQYF
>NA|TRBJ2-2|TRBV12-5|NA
TGTGCTAGTGGTTGGGAGACAGAGGACCAAGATCCGAACACCGGGGAGCTGTTTTTT
CASGWETEDQDPNTGELFF
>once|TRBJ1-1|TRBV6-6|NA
TGTGCCAGCAGTTGGAAAGGGGAGCTAAACACTGAAGCTTTCTTT
CASSWKGELNTEAFF
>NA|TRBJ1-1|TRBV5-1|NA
TGCGCCAGCAGCGACGCGGACGGACTTATTGATGAAGCTTTCTTT
CASSDADGLIDEAFF
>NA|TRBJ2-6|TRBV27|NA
TGTGCCAGCAGTACGTCTTCTGGGGCCAACGTCCTGACTTTC
CASSTSSGANVLTF
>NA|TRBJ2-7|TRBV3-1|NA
TGTGCCAGCAGCCAAGTTGGACGCGCATACGAGCAGTACTTC
CASSQVGRAYEQYF
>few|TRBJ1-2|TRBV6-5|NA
TGTGCCAGCAGTTCGGAGTTGGGGGGGCACTATGGCTACACCTTC
CASSSELGGHYGYTF
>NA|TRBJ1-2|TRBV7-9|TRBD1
TGTGCCAGCAGCTTTGGGGACAGGGGAAACTATGGCTACACCTTC
CASSFGDRGNYGYTF
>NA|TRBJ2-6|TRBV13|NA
TGTGCCAGCAGCGGCCCAGGGAACCGGGCCAACGTCCTGACTTTC
CASSGPGNRANVLTF
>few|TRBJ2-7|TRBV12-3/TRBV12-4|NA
TGTGCCAGCAGTTTAGCGCTGGCCAGGGTGGCACGCGAGCAGTACTTC
CASSLALARVAREQYF